This entry features one TCR beta chain sequence. TCRdb's copy holds only in-frame clones and misses some; the assay was immunoSEQ multiplex PCR. The data show tens of thousands of clones, about 89% seen once. The record originates from a study of blood T cell repertoires in COVID-19. Study-level background: Sample material is recorded as cDNA or gDNA derived from T cells, B-cell-depleted T cells, or PBMCs.

The germline CDR1 and CDR2 sequences are MNHEY and SMNVEV (reference sequence). The CDR3 covers 16 residues. V was pared by 5 bases and J by 7 bases, with 12 bases of the junction left unmatched. Sequencing was performed on peripheral blood. The TCR was taken from a man between 50 and 59 years old with active COVID-19. The chain has TRBV27 and TRBJ1-2, with 11 positions matching TRBD1. The CDR3 DNA is TGTGCCAGCAGTCCCGTAAGGACAGGGGGCTCGTTTGGCTACACCTTC. This translates into CASSPVRTGGSFGYTF.